Shown below are 16 T cell receptor beta chains from a single sample sequenced in a study of identical twins. TCRdb passed the 5' RACE reads through MiXCR, listing each CDR3 protein once. This table has roughly 1,500,000 distinct CDR3 sequences, 25% to 35% appearing once. Sequencing was done on a sample of cord blood. These receptors were obtained from a newborn girl in good health.

The rearrangement links TRBV4-1 to TRBJ2-1, with 11 bases aligning to TRBD2. CDR3 length: 15 amino acids. Per the germline V gene, CDR1 is MGHRA and CDR2 is YSYEKL. J gave up 8 bases and V 6 bases, and 9 bases lay outside the gene matches. CDR3 coding DNA: TGCGCCAGCAGGTTAGGGACTAGCGGAGGTGATGAGCAGTTCTTC. Translation: CASRLGTSGGDEQFF.

V usage is TRBV20-1 and J usage is TRBJ1-1; weak D call: TRBD1 (6 bases). The germline V gene encodes CDR1 DFQATT and CDR2 SNEGSKA (reference sequence). This CDR3 comprises 15 residues. With 0 bases removed from V and 5 bases from J, the gap between germline ends came to 16 bases. CDR3 nucleotides: TGCAGTGCTAGAGATGTTCCGAGGGGGAGTACTGAAGCTTTCTTT. It encodes CSARDVPRGSTEAFF.

V gene TRBV6-5 combines with J gene TRBJ1-6; perhaps TRBD1 as D (5 bases). Germline V gene lookup returns CDR1 MNHEY and CDR2 SVGAGI. This CDR3 spans 12 amino acids. V lost 6 bases and J lost 10, with 10 bases in between. CDR3 DNA: TGTGCCAGCAGGCGGGGGGGATCACCCCTCCACTTT. Translating gives CASRRGGSPLHF.

This clonotype has just a few counts. This rearrangement joins TRBV27 to TRBJ2-1; D is possibly TRBD2 (6 bases). This CDR3 spans 19 amino acids. The germline gives CDR1 MNHEY, CDR2 SMNVEV (reference sequence). The ends were cut back, 6 bases at V and 1 base at J, with 25 bases in the middle. CDR3 loop: CASRRVSVGTSLSYNEQFF. DNA for the CDR3: TGTGCCAGCAGAAGGGTCTCCGTCGGGACTTCCCTATCCTACAATGAGCAGTTCTTC.

V gene TRBV19 combines with J gene TRBJ2-4; D remains ambiguous. The assigned J gene may be wrong: the sequence end matches TRBJ2-7 better. The CDR3 has 14 residues. In germline, CDR1 is LNHDA, CDR2 SQIVND (reference sequence). The CDR3 region has the DNA TGTGCCAGTAGTATACGAGCCCTTTCGGACGAGCAGTACTTC. It codes for CASSIRALSDEQYF.

In this sample, this clonotype turned up a few times. V is TRBV5-1 and J is TRBJ2-1; the match to TRBD2 covers 10 bases. The V segment lost 4 bases and the J segment 8 bases; nucleotides outside the gene matches: 6. Germline CDR1 is SGHRS and CDR2 is YFSETQ. The CDR3 length is 14 residues. This CDR3 reads CASSAGTSDHEQFF. The CDR3, as DNA: TGCGCCAGCAGCGCGGGGACTAGCGACCATGAGCAGTTCTTC.

This clonotype was observed a single time. The genes are TRBV20-1 and TRBJ2-7; TRBD2 matches at 11 bases. TRBJ2-5 matches the DNA end more closely, so the J call is doubtful. The CDR3 spans 14 residues. CDR1 is DFQATT, CDR2 SNEGSKA, per germline (reference sequence). CDR3 sequence (DNA): TGCAGTGCTAGAAGCCTAGCGGGGGGAGAGACCCAGTACTTC. Translation gives CSARSLAGGETQYF.

This chain links TRBV4-1 with TRBJ2-3, with D hard to call. Germline CDR1 reads MGHRA; CDR2 reads YSYEKL. V lost 3 bases to trimming and J lost 3 bases, with 16 bases between them. The CDR3 spans 16 residues. The CDR3 spells CASSQLFIVRTDTQYF. CDR3 bases: TGCGCCAGCAGCCAGCTATTCATCGTGAGGACAGATACGCAGTATTTT.

This clonotype was observed at least ten times. This chain uses TRBV10-3 with TRBJ1-2, with a weak D call TRBD1 (6 bases). CDR3 size: 13 residues. V was trimmed by 3 bases and J by 5 bases, leaving 10 bases between them. CDR1 and CDR2 (germline): ENHRY, SYGVKD. CDR3 in amino acids: CAISDGQFYGYTF. The CDR3, as DNA: TGTGCCATCAGTGACGGACAGTTTTATGGCTACACCTTC.

This chain uses TRBV20-1 with TRBJ1-6, with unresolved D. Germline V gene sequence: CDR1 DFQATT, CDR2 SNEGSKA (reference sequence). The CDR3 sequence is 12 residues long. Trimming stripped 3 bases from V and 6 bases from J, with 6 bases between. This chain's CDR3 is CSASEGNSPLHF. In nucleotides, the CDR3 is TGCAGTGCTAGCGAGGGTAATTCACCCCTCCACTTT.

This sequence joins TRBV3-1 and TRBJ1-4; no firm D call. The germline gives CDR1 LGHDT, CDR2 YNNKEL (reference sequence). V was shortened by 5 bases and J by 10 bases, with 11 bases between the two germline ends. CDR3 size: 12 residues. The chain's CDR3 is CASSSAVGKLFF. The DNA for the CDR3 is TGTGCCAGCAGCTCGGCCGTCGGAAAACTGTTTTTT.

This clonotype was observed a handful of times. This sequence joins TRBV28 and TRBJ1-5; D may be TRBD1 (5 bases). V lost 6 bases to trimming and J lost 1 base, with 13 bases between them. The CDR3 sequence is 15 residues long. CDR1 is MDHEN, CDR2 SYDVKM, per germline. The DNA for the CDR3 is TGTGCCAGCAGGATCCAGGGAAGGAGCAATCAGCCCCAGCATTTT. Its protein is CASRIQGRSNQPQHF.

J is TRBJ2-4 and V is TRBV5-5; unclear D gene. This CDR3 contains 15 residues. Between the trimmed V and J ends, which lost 3 bases and 0 bases, there was a span of 10 bases. CDR1 is SGHKS, CDR2 YYEKEE, per germline (reference sequence). CDR3 in amino acids: CASSSAPGAKNIQYF. As DNA, the CDR3 is TGTGCCAGCAGCTCGGCCCCAGGAGCCAAAAACATTCAGTACTTC.

This sequence joins TRBV2 and TRBJ2-1, with D possibly TRBD1 on 6 matching bases. Germline values: CDR1 SNHLY, CDR2 FYNNEI. The CDR3 spans 17 residues. The germline V and J ends were trimmed by 7 bases and 0 bases, with 19 bases remaining between them. In DNA form, the CDR3 reads TGTGCCAGCACTAGGGAAAGCCCGACAGGCTCCTACAATGAGCAGTTCTTC. It translates to CASTRESPTGSYNEQFF.

The rearrangement joins TRBV20-1 to TRBJ1-1; 8 bases match TRBD1. Germline CDR1 and CDR2: DFQATT and SNEGSKA (reference sequence). The CDR3 totals 11 residues. J gave up 9 bases and V 6 bases, and 6 bases lay outside the gene matches. CDR3 sequence: CSARTGTKAFF. CDR3 DNA sequence: TGCAGTGCCCGGACAGGGACTAAAGCTTTCTTT.

This sequence joins TRBV4-2 and TRBJ2-7; D unclear. V was clipped by 1 base and J by 1 base, with 11 bases between them. This CDR3 contains 15 residues. Germline CDR1 is LGHNA and CDR2 is YNFKEQ. The CDR3 region is CASSQGIAPSYEQYF. The CDR3 DNA sequence: TGTGCCAGCAGCCAAGGGATAGCTCCATCCTACGAGCAGTACTTC.